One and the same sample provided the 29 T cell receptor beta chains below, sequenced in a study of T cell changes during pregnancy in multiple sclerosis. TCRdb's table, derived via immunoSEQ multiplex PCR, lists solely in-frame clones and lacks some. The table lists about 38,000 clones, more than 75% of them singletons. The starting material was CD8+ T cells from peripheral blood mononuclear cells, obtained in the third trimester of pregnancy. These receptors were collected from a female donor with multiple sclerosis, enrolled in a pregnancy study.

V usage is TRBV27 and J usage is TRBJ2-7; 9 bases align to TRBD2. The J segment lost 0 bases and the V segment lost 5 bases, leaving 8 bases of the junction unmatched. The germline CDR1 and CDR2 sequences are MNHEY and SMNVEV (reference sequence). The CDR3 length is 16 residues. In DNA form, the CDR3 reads TGTGCCAGCAGTCCATCTAGCGGGGCTATCTCCTACGAGCAGTACTTC. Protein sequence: CASSPSSGAISYEQYF.

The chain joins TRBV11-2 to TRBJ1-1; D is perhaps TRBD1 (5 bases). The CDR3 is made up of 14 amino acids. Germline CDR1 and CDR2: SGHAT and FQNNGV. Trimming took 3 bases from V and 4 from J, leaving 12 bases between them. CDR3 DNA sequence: TGTGCCAGCAGCTTCCCAGGGCGTTCCACTGAAGCTTTCTTT. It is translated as CASSFPGRSTEAFF.

The CDR3 spells CASSETGEAYNEQFF. The CDR3 DNA is TGTGCCAGCAGTGAAACAGGGGAGGCCTACAATGAGCAGTTCTTC. The V gene is TRBV6-1, the J gene TRBJ2-1, with a weak D call TRBD1 (7 bases). This CDR3 contains 15 residues. The V end lost 2 bases, the J end lost 2 bases, and 10 bases lay between the germline ends. The germline CDR1 and CDR2 sequences are MNHNS and SASEGT.

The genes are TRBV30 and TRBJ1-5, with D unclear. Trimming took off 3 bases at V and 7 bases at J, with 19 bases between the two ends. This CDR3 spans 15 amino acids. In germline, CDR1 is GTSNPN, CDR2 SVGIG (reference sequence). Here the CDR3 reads CAWSGKSVRGQPQHF. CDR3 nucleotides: TGTGCCTGGAGCGGGAAGTCAGTCCGAGGGCAGCCCCAGCATTTT.

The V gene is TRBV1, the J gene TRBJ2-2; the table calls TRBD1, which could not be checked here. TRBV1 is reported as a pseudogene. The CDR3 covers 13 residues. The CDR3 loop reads CTSSLRTTGQLFF. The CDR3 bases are TGCACCAGCAGCCTGAGGACCACAGGGCAGCTGTTTTTT.

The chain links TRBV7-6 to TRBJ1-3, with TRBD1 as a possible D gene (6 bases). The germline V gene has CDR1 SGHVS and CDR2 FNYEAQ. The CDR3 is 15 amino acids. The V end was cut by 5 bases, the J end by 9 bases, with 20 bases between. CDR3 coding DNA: TGTGCCAGCAGCCCCATAGGTGGGGGGGCCGGCACCATATATTTT. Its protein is CASSPIGGGAGTIYF.

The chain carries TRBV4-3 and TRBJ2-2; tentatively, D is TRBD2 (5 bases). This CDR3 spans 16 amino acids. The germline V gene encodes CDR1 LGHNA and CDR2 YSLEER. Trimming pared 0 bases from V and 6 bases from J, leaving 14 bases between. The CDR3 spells CASSQDGFPGSGELFF. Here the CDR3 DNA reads TGCGCCAGCAGCCAAGATGGCTTTCCGGGGTCCGGGGAGCTGTTTTTT.

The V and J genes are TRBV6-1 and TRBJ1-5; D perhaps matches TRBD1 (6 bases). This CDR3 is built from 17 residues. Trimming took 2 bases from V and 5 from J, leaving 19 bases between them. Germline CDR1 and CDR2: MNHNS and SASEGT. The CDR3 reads CASSERGGAVFDQPQHF. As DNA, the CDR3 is TGTGCCAGCAGTGAAAGGGGGGGCGCGGTGTTTGATCAGCCCCAGCATTTT.

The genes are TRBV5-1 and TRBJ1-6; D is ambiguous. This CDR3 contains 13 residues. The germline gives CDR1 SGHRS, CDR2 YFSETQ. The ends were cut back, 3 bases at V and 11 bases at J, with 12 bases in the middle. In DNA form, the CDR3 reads TGCGCCAGCAGCTGGAACCTAGGTACACCCCTCCACTTT. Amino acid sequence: CASSWNLGTPLHF.

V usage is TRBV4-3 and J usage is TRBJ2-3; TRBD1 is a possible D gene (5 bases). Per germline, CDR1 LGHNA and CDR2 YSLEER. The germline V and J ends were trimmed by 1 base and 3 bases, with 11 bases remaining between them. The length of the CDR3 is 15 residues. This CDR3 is CASSQGGGSTDTQYF. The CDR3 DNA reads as TGCGCCAGCAGCCAAGGGGGCGGCTCTACAGATACGCAGTATTTT.

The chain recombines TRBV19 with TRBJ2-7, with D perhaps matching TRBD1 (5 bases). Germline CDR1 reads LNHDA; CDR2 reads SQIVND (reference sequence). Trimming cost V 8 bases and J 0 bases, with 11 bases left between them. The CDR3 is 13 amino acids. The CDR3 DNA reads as TGTGCCAGTTCGACAGCCCCCTCCTACGAGCAGTACTTC. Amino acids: CASSTAPSYEQYF.

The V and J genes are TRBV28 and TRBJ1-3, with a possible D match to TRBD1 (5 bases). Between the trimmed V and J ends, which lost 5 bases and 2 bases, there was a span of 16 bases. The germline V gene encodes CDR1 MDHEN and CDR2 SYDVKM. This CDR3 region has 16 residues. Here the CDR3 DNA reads TGTGCCAGCAGTACCTGGACAATGGGGCCTGGAAACACCATATATTTT. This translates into CASSTWTMGPGNTIYF. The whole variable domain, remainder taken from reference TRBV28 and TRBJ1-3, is DVKVTQSSRYLVKRTGEKVFLECVQDMDHENMFWYRQDPGLGLRLIYFSYDVKMKEKGDIPEGYSVSREKKERFSLILESASTNQTSMYLCASSTWTMGPGNTIYFGEGSWLTVV.

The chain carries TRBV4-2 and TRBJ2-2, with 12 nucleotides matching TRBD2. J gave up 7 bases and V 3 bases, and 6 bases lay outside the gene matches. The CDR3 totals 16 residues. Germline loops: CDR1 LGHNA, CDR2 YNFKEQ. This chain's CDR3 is CASSQRTSGEIGELFF. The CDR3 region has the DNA TGTGCCAGCAGCCAGAGGACTAGCGGGGAGATCGGGGAGCTGTTTTTT.

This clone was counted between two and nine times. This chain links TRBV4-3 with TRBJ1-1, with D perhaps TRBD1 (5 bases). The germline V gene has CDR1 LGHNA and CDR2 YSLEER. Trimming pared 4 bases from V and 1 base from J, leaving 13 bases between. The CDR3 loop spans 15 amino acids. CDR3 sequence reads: CASSRVGGSNTEAFF. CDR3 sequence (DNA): TGCGCCAGCAGCCGGGTGGGGGGATCGAACACTGAAGCTTTCTTT.

The DNA for the CDR3 is TGTGCCACCCAGAAAGTGGGGAGGACTGAAGCTTTCTTT. Protein product: CATQKVGRTEAFF. The chain carries TRBV19 and TRBJ1-1; D remains unclear. The germline V gene has CDR1 LNHDA and CDR2 SQIVND (reference sequence). The V end lost 10 bases, the J end lost 5 bases, and 17 bases lay between the germline ends. CDR3 length: 13 residues. The full variable domain, in which reference TRBV19 and TRBJ1-1 provide the parts outside the CDR3, is DGGITQSPKYLFRKEGQNVTLSCEQNLNHDAMYWYRQDPGQGLRLIYYSQIVNDFQKGDIAEGYSVSREKKESFPLTVTSAQKNPTAFYLCATQKVGRTEAFFGQGTRLTVV.

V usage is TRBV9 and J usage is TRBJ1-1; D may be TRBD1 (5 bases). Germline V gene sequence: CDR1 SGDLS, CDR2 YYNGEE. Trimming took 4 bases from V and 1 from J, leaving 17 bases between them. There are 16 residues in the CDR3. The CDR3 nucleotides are TGTGCCAGCAGCTCGGGGGTGGGGTTTGGGAACACTGAAGCTTTCTTT. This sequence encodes CASSSGVGFGNTEAFF.

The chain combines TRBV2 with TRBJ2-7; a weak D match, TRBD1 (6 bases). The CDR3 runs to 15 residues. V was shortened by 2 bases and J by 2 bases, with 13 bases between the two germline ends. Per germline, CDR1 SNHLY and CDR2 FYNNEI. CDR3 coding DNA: TGTGCCAGCAGTGAATGGGACACCGCGACCTACGAGCAGTACTTC. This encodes CASSEWDTATYEQYF.

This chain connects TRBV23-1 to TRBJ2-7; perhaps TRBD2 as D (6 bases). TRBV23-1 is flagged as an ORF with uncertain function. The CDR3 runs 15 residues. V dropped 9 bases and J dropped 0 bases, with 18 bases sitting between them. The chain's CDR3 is CARGLPRGLSYEQYF. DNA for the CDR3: TGCGCCAGGGGGCTCCCGAGGGGACTCTCCTACGAGCAGTACTTC.

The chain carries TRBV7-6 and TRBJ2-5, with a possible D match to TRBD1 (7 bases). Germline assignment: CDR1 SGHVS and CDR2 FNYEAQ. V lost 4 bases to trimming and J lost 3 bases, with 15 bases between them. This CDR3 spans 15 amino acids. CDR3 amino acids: CASSWRGTVEETQYF. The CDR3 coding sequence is TGTGCCAGCAGCTGGCGCGGGACAGTTGAAGAGACCCAGTACTTC. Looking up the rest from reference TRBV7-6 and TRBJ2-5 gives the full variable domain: GAGVSQSPRYKVTKRGQDVALRCDPISGHVSLYWYRQALGQGPEFLTYFNYEAQQDKSGLPNDRFSAERPEGSISTLTIQRTEQRDSAMYRCASSWRGTVEETQYFGPGTRLLVL.

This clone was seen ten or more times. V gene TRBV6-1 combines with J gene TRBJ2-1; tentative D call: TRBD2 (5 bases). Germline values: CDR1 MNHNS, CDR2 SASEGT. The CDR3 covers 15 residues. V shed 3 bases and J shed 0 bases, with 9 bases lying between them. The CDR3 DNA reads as TGTGCCAGCAGTGAGAGGGAAAGCTCCTACAATGAGCAGTTCTTC. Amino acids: CASSERESSYNEQFF.

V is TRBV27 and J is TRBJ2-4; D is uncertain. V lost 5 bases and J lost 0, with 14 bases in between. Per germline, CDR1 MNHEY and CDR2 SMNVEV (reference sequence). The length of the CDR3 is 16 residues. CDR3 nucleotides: TGTGCCAGCAGTCCGCAGGATCCCCTAGCCAAAAACATTCAGTACTTC. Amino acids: CASSPQDPLAKNIQYF.

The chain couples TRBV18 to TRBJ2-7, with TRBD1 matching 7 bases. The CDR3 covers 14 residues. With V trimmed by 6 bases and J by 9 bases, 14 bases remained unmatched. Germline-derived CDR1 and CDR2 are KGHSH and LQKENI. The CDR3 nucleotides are TGTGCCAGCTCCCCCCCAACGAGGGGGCAAGGGCAGTACTTC. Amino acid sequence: CASSPPTRGQGQYF. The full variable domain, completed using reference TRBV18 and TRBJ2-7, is NAGVMQNPRHLVRRRGQEARLRCSPMKGHSHVYWYRQLPEEGLKFMVYLQKENIIDESGMPKERFSAEFPKEGPSILRIQQVVRGDSAAYFCASSPPTRGQGQYFGPGTRLTVT.

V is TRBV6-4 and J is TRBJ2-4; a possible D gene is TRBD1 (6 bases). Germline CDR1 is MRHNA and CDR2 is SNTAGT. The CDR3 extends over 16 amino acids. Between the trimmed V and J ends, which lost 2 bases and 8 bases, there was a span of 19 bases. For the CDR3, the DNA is TGTGCCAGCAGTGACCAGGGGCCCACCCCGTGGGACATTCAGTACTTC. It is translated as CASSDQGPTPWDIQYF.

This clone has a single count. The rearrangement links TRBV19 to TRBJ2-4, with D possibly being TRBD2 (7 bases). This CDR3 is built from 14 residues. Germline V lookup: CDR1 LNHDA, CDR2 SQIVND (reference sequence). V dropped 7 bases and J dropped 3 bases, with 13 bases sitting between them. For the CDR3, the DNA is TGTGCCAGTAAAAAGGGGGAGGGCAAAAACATTCAGTACTTC. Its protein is CASKKGEGKNIQYF.

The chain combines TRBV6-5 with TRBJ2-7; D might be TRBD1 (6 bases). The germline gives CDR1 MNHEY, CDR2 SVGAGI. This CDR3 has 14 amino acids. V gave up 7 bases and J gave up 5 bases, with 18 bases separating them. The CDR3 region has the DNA TGTGCCAGCACATCGGGGACAATTGGGCACGAGCAGTACTTC. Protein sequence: CASTSGTIGHEQYF.

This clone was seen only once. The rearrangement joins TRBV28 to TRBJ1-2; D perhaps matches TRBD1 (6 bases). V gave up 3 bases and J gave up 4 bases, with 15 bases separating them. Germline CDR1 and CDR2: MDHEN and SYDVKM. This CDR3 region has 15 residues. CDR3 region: CASSFLGGLFYGYTF. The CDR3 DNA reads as TGTGCCAGCAGTTTCTTGGGGGGGCTCTTCTATGGCTACACCTTC.

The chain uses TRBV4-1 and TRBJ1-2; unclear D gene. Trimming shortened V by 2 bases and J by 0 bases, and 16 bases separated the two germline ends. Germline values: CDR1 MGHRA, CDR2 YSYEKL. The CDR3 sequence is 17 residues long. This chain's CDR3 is CASSQSNVLGANYGYTF. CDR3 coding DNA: TGCGCCAGCAGCCAATCGAATGTCTTAGGAGCTAACTATGGCTACACCTTC.

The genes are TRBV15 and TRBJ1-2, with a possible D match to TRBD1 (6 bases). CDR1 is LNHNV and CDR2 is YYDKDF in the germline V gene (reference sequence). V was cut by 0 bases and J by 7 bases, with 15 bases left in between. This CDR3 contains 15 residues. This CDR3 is CATSREPGARGGYTF. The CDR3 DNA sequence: TGTGCCACCAGCAGAGAGCCAGGGGCGCGAGGTGGCTACACCTTC.

The CDR3 nucleotides read TGTGCCAGCAGTGCCGGAACAGGGCATGAAAAACTGTTTTTT. Amino acid sequence: CASSAGTGHEKLFF. This chain joins TRBV6-5 and TRBJ1-4, with D perhaps TRBD1 (6 bases). The CDR3 has 14 residues. The V gene's germline CDR1 is MNHEY and CDR2 SVGAGI. Deletions cut 5 bases from V and 6 bases from J, with 13 bases between.